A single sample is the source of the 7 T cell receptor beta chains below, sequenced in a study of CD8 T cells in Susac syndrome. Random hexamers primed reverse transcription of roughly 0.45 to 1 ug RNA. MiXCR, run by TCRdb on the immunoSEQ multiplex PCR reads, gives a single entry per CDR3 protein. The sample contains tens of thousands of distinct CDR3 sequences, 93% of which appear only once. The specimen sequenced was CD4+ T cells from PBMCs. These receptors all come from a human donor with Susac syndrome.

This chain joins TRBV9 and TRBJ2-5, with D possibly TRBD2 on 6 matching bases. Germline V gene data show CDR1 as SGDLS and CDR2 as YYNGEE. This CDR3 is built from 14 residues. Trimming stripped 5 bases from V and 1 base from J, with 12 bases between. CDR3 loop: CASSFTEGQETQYF. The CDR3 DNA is TGTGCCAGCAGTTTCACGGAGGGCCAAGAGACCCAGTACTTC.

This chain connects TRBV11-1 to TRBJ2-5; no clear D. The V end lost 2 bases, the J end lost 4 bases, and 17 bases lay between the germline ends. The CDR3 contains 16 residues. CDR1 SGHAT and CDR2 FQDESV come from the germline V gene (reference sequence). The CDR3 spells CASSLTTNLHGETQYF. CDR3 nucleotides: TGTGCCAGCAGCTTAACTACAAATCTCCACGGAGAGACCCAGTACTTC.

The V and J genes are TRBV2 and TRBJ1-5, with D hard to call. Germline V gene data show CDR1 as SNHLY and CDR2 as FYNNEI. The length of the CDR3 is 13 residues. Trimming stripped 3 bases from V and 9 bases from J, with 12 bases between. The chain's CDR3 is CASSDYGVGPQHF. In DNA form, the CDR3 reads TGTGCCAGCAGTGACTATGGAGTGGGGCCCCAGCATTTT.

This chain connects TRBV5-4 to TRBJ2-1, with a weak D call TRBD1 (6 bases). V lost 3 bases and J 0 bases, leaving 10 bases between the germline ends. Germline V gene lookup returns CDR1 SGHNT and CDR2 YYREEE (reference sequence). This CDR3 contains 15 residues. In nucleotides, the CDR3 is TGTGCCAGCAGCTCGGGACAAAACTCCTACAATGAGCAGTTCTTC. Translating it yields CASSSGQNSYNEQFF.

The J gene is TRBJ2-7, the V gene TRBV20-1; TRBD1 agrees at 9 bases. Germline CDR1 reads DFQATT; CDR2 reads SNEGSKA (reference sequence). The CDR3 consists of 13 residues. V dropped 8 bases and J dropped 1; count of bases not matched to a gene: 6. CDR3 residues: CSLPGQGSYEQYF. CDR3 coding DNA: TGCAGTCTCCCCGGACAGGGGTCCTACGAGCAGTACTTC.

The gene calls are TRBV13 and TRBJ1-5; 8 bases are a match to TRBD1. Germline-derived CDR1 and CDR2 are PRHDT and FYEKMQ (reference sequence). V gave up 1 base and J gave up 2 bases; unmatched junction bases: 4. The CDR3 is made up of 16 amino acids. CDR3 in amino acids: CASSLAGQVGNQPQHF. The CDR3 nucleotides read TGTGCCAGCAGCTTAGCGGGACAGGTAGGCAATCAGCCCCAGCATTTT.

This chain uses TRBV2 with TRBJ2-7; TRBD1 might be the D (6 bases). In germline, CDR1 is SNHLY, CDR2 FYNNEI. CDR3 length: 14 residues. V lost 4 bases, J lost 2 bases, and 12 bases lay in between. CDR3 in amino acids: CASSGEQGPYEQYF. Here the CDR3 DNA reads TGTGCCAGCAGTGGGGAACAGGGCCCCTACGAGCAGTACTTC.